These 28 T cell receptor beta chains were sequenced from one sample in a study of human T cells and chemical hapten exposure. Time point meaning: pre-sensitization, week 0. Treatment indicated: therapeutic diphenylcyclopropenone sensitization with weekly scalp DPC. TCRdb passed the RACE reads through MiXCR, listing each CDR3 protein once. The sample records 60,000 to 80,000 distinct CDR3 sequences, approximately 6.7% being singletons. The input for sequencing was whole blood, taken in connection with sensitization to the hapten diphenylcyclopropenone (DPC). These receptors were obtained from a young woman with alopecia areata. Some clones in this sample may be carry-over from other donors' samples.

The chain recombines TRBV5-1 with TRBJ1-4; TRBD1 matches at 7 bases. Germline V CDR1 and CDR2: SGHRS, YFSETQ. The CDR3 is 15 amino acids. V gave up 0 bases and J gave up 7 bases; unmatched junction bases: 6. CDR3: CASSLEGQLSEKLFF. The DNA of the CDR3 is TGCGCCAGCAGCTTGGAGGGACAGCTCTCTGAAAAACTGTTTTTT.

The V and J genes are TRBV12-3 or TRBV12-4 and TRBJ1-2; 7 bases fit TRBD1. V shed 6 bases and J 4 bases; nucleotides not matched to a gene: 8. The CDR3 totals 14 residues. CDR3 sequence: CASRRPGQSYGYTF. DNA for the CDR3: TGTGCCAGCAGACGTCCGGGACAGAGCTATGGCTACACCTTC.

The V call is TRBV18, the J call TRBJ1-2; D is ambiguous. Germline V gene data show CDR1 as KGHSH and CDR2 as LQKENI. V gave up 3 bases and J gave up 8 bases, with 13 bases separating them. This CDR3 comprises 13 residues. The CDR3 bases are TGTGCCAGCTCACCCACAGCCGGAGAGGGCTACACCTTC. Protein product: CASSPTAGEGYTF.

This clonotype was seen a handful of times. The rearrangement uses TRBV2 and TRBJ1-2, with D perhaps matching TRBD1 (5 bases). Germline CDR1 and CDR2: SNHLY and FYNNEI. V lost 8 bases and J 3 bases, leaving 16 bases between the germline ends. This CDR3 is built from 14 residues. The CDR3 DNA follows: TGTGCCAGCCCCGTCTCCCAGGGTGACTATGGCTACACCTTC. This translates into CASPVSQGDYGYTF. Drawing the rest from reference TRBV2 and TRBJ1-2, the complete variable domain is EPEVTQTPSHQVTQMGQEVILRCVPISNHLYFYWYRQILGQKVEFLVSFYNNEISEKSEIFDDQFSVERPDGSNFTLKIRSTKLEDSAMYFCASPVSQGDYGYTFGSGTRLTVV.

This clonotype was seen at least ten times. V gene TRBV6-5 combines with J gene TRBJ2-2; D might be TRBD2 (6 bases). Germline-derived CDR1 and CDR2 are MNHEY and SVGAGI. V lost 4 bases and J 2 bases, leaving 14 bases between the germline ends. The CDR3 has 16 residues. The CDR3 region is CASSFAGHHNTGELFF. The CDR3 DNA reads TGTGCCAGCAGTTTCGCGGGGCACCATAACACCGGGGAGCTGTTTTTT.

This clonotype occurred many times. The genes are TRBV12-3 or TRBV12-4 and TRBJ2-7; maybe TRBD2 (6 bases). This CDR3 spans 13 amino acids. Trimming took off 2 bases at V and 7 bases at J, with 12 bases between the two ends. This chain's CDR3 is CASSLNSGTEQYF. CDR3 DNA: TGTGCCAGCAGTTTAAATAGCGGAACTGAGCAGTACTTC.

This clonotype was counted at least ten times. The chain uses TRBV12-3 or TRBV12-4 and TRBJ1-5; D may be TRBD1 (6 bases). The CDR3 contains 14 residues. V was clipped by 6 bases and J by 6 bases, with 15 bases between them. CDR3 region: CASSQQGLGQPQHF. The CDR3 bases are TGTGCCAGCAGCCAACAGGGACTGGGTCAGCCCCAGCATTTT.

This clonotype showed up many times. The chain links TRBV29-1 to TRBJ1-5; 9 positions match TRBD1. In germline, CDR1 is SQVTM, CDR2 ANQGSEA. With 5 bases clipped from V and 3 bases from J, the junction kept 2 bases outside the gene matches. The CDR3 contains 13 residues. CDR3 in DNA: TGCAGCGTTAGGGACAGGGACAATCAGCCCCAGCATTTT. This translates into CSVRDRDNQPQHF.

Relative to its sample, this clonotype is medium-sized (0.01 to 0.1%). The rearrangement joins TRBV20-1 to TRBJ2-7; D unclear. Germline V lookup: CDR1 DFQATT, CDR2 SNEGSKA (reference sequence). CDR3 length: 13 residues. Trimming cost V 1 base and J 3 bases, with 10 bases left between them. CDR3 sequence: CSARGQVDYEQYF. The DNA of the CDR3 is TGCAGTGCTAGAGGGCAGGTAGACTACGAGCAGTACTTC.

The genes are TRBV14 and TRBJ2-6; D is unclear. CDR3 length equals 16 residues. V lost 1 base, J lost 2 bases, and 9 bases lay in between. Germline values: CDR1 SGHDN, CDR2 FVKESK. The CDR3 DNA reads as TGTGCCAGCAGCCAAGGGTTCGAAGCTGGGGCCAACGTCCTGACTTTC. As protein: CASSQGFEAGANVLTF.

At least ten counts were recorded for this clonotype. The V gene is TRBV12-3 or TRBV12-4, the J gene TRBJ1-2; TRBD1 aligns across 8 bases. The junction had 8 bases not matched to a gene; V was cut back by 6 bases and J by 8 bases. CDR3 length: 13 residues. The chain's CDR3 is CASRPGQALGYTF. The CDR3, as DNA: TGTGCCAGCAGACCGGGACAGGCCCTGGGCTACACCTTC.

V gene TRBV3-1 combines with J gene TRBJ2-7, with D unresolved. The CDR3 has 12 residues. Germline V gives CDR1 LGHDT, CDR2 YNNKEL (reference sequence). The V end was cut by 1 base, the J end by 6 bases, with 7 bases between. CDR3 coding DNA: TGTGCCAGCAGCCAAGTTCGGTCCGAGCAGTACTTC. Encoded protein: CASSQVRSEQYF.

This clonotype has at least ten counts. The J gene is TRBJ1-2, the V gene TRBV9, with TRBD1 matching over 7 bases. V lost 4 bases and J lost 4; bases outside the gene matches: 10. Per the germline V gene, CDR1 is SGDLS and CDR2 is YYNGEE. This CDR3 region has 15 residues. The CDR3 coding sequence is TGTGCCAGCAGCCCAGGGGACAGTTCATCCTATGGCTACACCTTC. This codes for CASSPGDSSSYGYTF.

This chain connects TRBV7-3 to TRBJ2-3; weak D call: TRBD1 (6 bases). This CDR3 is built from 18 residues. Trimming left V 5 bases short and J 2 bases short, with 23 bases between. Germline V gene sequence: CDR1 SGHTA, CDR2 FQGTGA. CDR3 DNA: TGTGCCAGCAGCCCCGTGGGGGCAGGTCGGTTGTCCACAGATACGCAGTATTTT. Encoded protein: CASSPVGAGRLSTDTQYF.

The rearrangement links TRBV20-1 to TRBJ1-4; 11 bases line up with TRBD1. Germline assignment: CDR1 DFQATT and CDR2 SNEGSKA (reference sequence). V lost 3 bases and J lost 0; bases outside the gene matches: 3. The CDR3 extends over 16 amino acids. The CDR3 nucleotides read TGCAGTGCTAGGGGACAGGGGGTCCCAACTAATGAAAAACTGTTTTTT. It specifies CSARGQGVPTNEKLFF.

This clonotype occurred many times. The V call is TRBV30, the J call TRBJ2-1; no clear D gene. CDR1 is GTSNPN and CDR2 is SVGIG in the germline V gene (reference sequence). Trimming cost V 0 bases and J 0 bases, with 18 bases left between them. This CDR3 has 18 amino acids. CDR3 sequence: CAWSVPGPPLSSYNEQFF. As DNA, the CDR3 is TGTGCCTGGAGTGTACCGGGCCCCCCTTTGAGCTCCTACAATGAGCAGTTCTTC.

This clonotype was recorded at least ten times. This chain uses TRBV7-3 with TRBJ1-1; D not resolved. Trimming took off 2 bases at V and 4 bases at J, with 14 bases between the two ends. CDR3 size: 15 residues. Germline V CDR1 and CDR2: SGHTA, FQGTGA. The CDR3 region has the DNA TGTGCCAGCAGCTTATCGGCAGCGATGGGCACTGAAGCTTTCTTT. As protein: CASSLSAAMGTEAFF.

This clonotype was seen repeatedly, ten times or more. V is TRBV6-4 and J is TRBJ2-3; 12 bases agree with TRBD2. The CDR3 is 14 residues long. CDR1 and CDR2 (germline): MRHNA, SNTAGT. V trimming: 5 bases; J trimming: 6 bases; junction bases outside the gene matches: 3. This CDR3 is CASSPSGGADTQYF. CDR3 coding DNA: TGTGCCAGCAGTCCTAGCGGGGGGGCCGATACGCAGTATTTT.

The chain combines TRBV18 with TRBJ1-4, with a weak D call TRBD1 (6 bases). V lost 3 bases and J lost 7, with 15 bases in between. There are 15 residues in the CDR3. Germline V gene data show CDR1 as KGHSH and CDR2 as LQKENI. CDR3: CASSPKTGGTEKLFF. Written as DNA, the CDR3 is TGTGCCAGCTCACCCAAGACGGGGGGCACTGAAAAACTGTTTTTT.

At least ten counts were recorded for this clonotype. The V and J genes are TRBV2 and TRBJ1-1, with TRBD1 as a possible D gene (5 bases). The V end was cut by 6 bases, the J end by 4 bases, with 15 bases between. The CDR3 has 14 residues. Germline CDR1 reads SNHLY; CDR2 reads FYNNEI. The CDR3: CASRDNLSPTEAFF. In nucleotides, the CDR3 is TGTGCCAGCAGGGACAACCTATCCCCCACTGAAGCTTTCTTT.

In its sample, this clonotype was seen many times. The gene calls are TRBV5-1 and TRBJ2-5, with a possible D match to TRBD1 (7 bases). The V gene's germline CDR1 is SGHRS and CDR2 YFSETQ. CDR3 size: 14 residues. Trimming took off 3 bases at V and 2 bases at J, with 11 bases between the two ends. Written as DNA, the CDR3 is TGCGCCAGCAGCTCGACAGGGAGGCAAGAGACCCAGTACTTC. This sequence encodes CASSSTGRQETQYF.

Ten or more counts support this clonotype. V gene TRBV2 combines with J gene TRBJ1-5, with a tentative D call TRBD1 (5 bases). This CDR3 has 14 amino acids. The ends were cut back, 8 bases at V and 2 bases at J, with 13 bases in the middle. The germline gives CDR1 SNHLY, CDR2 FYNNEI. This CDR3 reads CASGGTGGNQPQHF. In DNA, the CDR3 is TGTGCCAGCGGGGGAACAGGAGGCAATCAGCCCCAGCATTTT.

This clonotype came up a few times. The chain recombines TRBV9 with TRBJ1-2; D is undetermined. The germline V gene has CDR1 SGDLS and CDR2 YYNGEE. Trimming stripped 2 bases from V and 8 bases from J, with 16 bases between. CDR3 length: 14 residues. As DNA, the CDR3 is TGTGCCAGCAGCGTGGCTTCCGGGAACGGAGGCTACACCTTC. It encodes CASSVASGNGGYTF. The full variable domain, in which reference TRBV9 and TRBJ1-2 provide the parts outside the CDR3, is DSGVTQTPKHLITATGQRVTLRCSPRSGDLSVYWYQQSLDQGLQFLIQYYNGEERAKGNILERFSAQQFPDLHSELNLSSLELGDSALYFCASSVASGNGGYTFGSGTRLTVV.

This clonotype occurred many times. The V call is TRBV2, the J call TRBJ1-1; tentative D call: TRBD1 (6 bases). Germline V gene data show CDR1 as SNHLY and CDR2 as FYNNEI. V lost 4 bases to trimming and J lost 8 bases, with 14 bases between them. The CDR3 is 13 amino acids. CDR3 in amino acids: CASSGQVPEEAFF. The CDR3 coding sequence is TGTGCCAGCAGTGGACAGGTCCCCGAGGAAGCTTTCTTT.

This clonotype was counted ten times or more. The chain recombines TRBV30 with TRBJ1-2, with D maybe TRBD1 (6 bases). CDR1 is GTSNPN and CDR2 is SVGIG in the germline V gene (reference sequence). The CDR3 has 14 amino acids. Trimming took off 1 base at V and 8 bases at J, with 17 bases between the two ends. The CDR3 spells CAWSGTGQRLGYTF. As DNA, the CDR3 is TGTGCCTGGAGTGGAACCGGACAGCGGCTAGGCTACACCTTC.

This clonotype was seen ten or more times. J is TRBJ2-3 and V is TRBV27, with a possible D match to TRBD1 (5 bases). V lost 2 bases, J lost 0 bases, and 6 bases lay in between. The CDR3 has 14 residues. Germline V gives CDR1 MNHEY, CDR2 SMNVEV (reference sequence). In DNA form, the CDR3 reads TGTGCCAGCAGTTTAGGACACAGCACAGATACGCAGTATTTT. Its protein is CASSLGHSTDTQYF.

The chain carries TRBV12-3 or TRBV12-4 and TRBJ1-6; perhaps TRBD1 as D (6 bases). This CDR3 region has 14 residues. V dropped 5 bases and J dropped 8 bases, with 13 bases sitting between them. The CDR3 region has the DNA TGTGCCAGCAGTCTGATGGGGGCGTATTCACCCCTCCACTTT. This encodes CASSLMGAYSPLHF.

This clonotype was counted only a few times. The V call is TRBV7-8, the J call TRBJ2-4; D may be TRBD1 or TRBD2 (5 bases each). From germline, CDR1 is SGHVS and CDR2 FQNEAQ. With 6 bases removed from V and 9 bases from J, the gap between germline ends came to 21 bases. The CDR3 totals 15 residues. This CDR3 reads CASSPEGSSRGIQYF. CDR3 nucleotide sequence: TGTGCCAGCAGTCCCGAGGGGAGTAGCCGGGGCATTCAGTACTTC. The full variable domain, completed using reference TRBV7-8 and TRBJ2-4, is GAGVSQSPRYKVAKRGQDVALRCDPISGHVSLFWYQQALGQGPEFLTYFQNEAQLDKSGLPSDRFFAERPEGSVSTLKIQRTQQEDSAVYLCASSPEGSSRGIQYFGAGTRLSVL.